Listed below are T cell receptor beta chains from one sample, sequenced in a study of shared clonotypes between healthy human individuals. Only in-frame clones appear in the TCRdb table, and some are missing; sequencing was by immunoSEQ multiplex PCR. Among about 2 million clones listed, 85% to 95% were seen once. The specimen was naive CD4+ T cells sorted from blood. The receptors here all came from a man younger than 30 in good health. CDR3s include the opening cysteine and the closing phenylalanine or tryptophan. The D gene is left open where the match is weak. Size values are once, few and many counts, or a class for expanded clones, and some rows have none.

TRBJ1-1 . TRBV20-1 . CSAIRGIEAFF TGCAGTGCTATAAGGGGGATTGAAGCTTTCTTT
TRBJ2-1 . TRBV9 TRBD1 CASSGAGTGEQFF TGTGCCAGCAGCGGAGCCGGGACAGGGGAGCAGTTCTTC
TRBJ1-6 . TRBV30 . CAWMRAQGYNSPLHF TGTGCCTGGATGCGCGCGCAAGGGTATAATTCACCCCTCCACTTT
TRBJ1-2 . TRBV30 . CAWSVSRGRGYTF TGTGCCTGGAGTGTTAGTCGGGGCCGCGGCTACACCTTC
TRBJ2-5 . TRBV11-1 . CASSRWDGYQETQYF TGTGCCAGCAGCAGGTGGGATGGGTACCAAGAGACCCAGTACTTC
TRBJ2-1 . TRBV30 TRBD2 CAWSVVAGGNEQFF TGTGCCTGGAGTGTAGTAGCGGGGGGTAATGAGCAGTTCTTC
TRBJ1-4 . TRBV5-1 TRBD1 CASSSGQVMATNEKLFF TGCGCCAGCAGCTCGGGACAGGTGATGGCAACTAATGAAAAACTGTTTTTT
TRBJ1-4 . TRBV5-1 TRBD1 CASSSTTGVGEKLFF TGCGCCAGCAGCTCAACCACAGGGGTTGGCGAAAAACTGTTTTTT
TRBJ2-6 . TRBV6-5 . CASSFEIGRANVLTF TGTGCCAGCAGCTTCGAGATCGGGAGGGCCAACGTCCTGACTTTC
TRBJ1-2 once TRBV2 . CASSSGEGGYTF TGTGCCAGCAGTTCAGGCGAAGGTGGCTACACCTTC
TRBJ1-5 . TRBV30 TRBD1 CAWTGGFNQPQHF TGTGCCTGGACAGGGGGTTTCAATCAGCCCCAGCATTTT
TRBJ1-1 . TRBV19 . CASSMGQWSVEAFF TGTGCCAGTAGTATGGGGCAATGGTCTGTGGAGGCTTTCTTT
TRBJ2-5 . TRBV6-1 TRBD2 CASSGGAGGEETQYF TGTGCCAGCAGTGGTGGGGCGGGAGGAGAAGAGACCCAGTACTTC
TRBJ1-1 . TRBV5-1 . CASSLTDVNTEAFF TGCGCCAGCAGCTTGACAGATGTGAACACTGAAGCTTTCTTT
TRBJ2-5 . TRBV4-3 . CASSQGLGGRETQYF TGCGCCAGCAGCCAAGGTTTAGGGGGTCGGGAGACCCAGTACTTC
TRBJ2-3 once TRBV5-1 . CASSLGQKGNTDTQYF TGCGCCAGCAGCTTGGGGCAGAAAGGAAACACAGATACGCAGTATTTT
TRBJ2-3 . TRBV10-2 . CASSEVAPPPDTQYF TGCGCCAGCAGTGAAGTCGCTCCTCCTCCAGATACGCAGTATTTT
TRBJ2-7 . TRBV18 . CASSPLGASETYEQYF TGTGCCAGCTCACCACTAGGGGCTAGCGAAACCTACGAGCAGTACTTC
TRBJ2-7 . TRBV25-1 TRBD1 CASSVGPGTGNSYEQYF TGTGCCAGCAGTGTGGGACCCGGGACAGGGAACAGCTACGAGCAGTACTTC
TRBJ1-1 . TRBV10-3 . CAISEPDRNTEAFF TGTGCCATCAGTGAACCGGACAGGAACACTGAAGCTTTCTTT
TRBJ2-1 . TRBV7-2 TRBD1 CASSVWTGLDEQFF TGTGCCAGCAGCGTATGGACAGGGTTGGATGAGCAGTTCTTC
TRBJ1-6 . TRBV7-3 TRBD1 CASSPGQNSPLHF TGTGCCAGCAGCCCGGGACAGAATTCACCCCTCCACTTT
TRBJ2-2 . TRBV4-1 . CASSQDNVRTGELFF TGCGCCAGCAGCCAAGATAACGTAAGGACCGGGGAGCTGTTTTTT
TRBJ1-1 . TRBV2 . CASSGQGWNTEAFF TGTGCCAGCAGTGGGCAGGGATGGAACACTGAAGCTTTCTTT
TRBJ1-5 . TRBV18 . CASSPGDLNQPQHF TGTGCCAGCTCACCAGGAGACCTCAATCAGCCCCAGCATTTT
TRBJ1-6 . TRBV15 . CATSLVGRGKLNSPLHF TGTGCCACCAGTCTTGTTGGCAGGGGCAAATTAAATTCACCCCTCCACTTT
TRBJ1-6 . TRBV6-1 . CASSEARHSSPLHF TGTGCCAGCAGTGAAGCGCGGCACTCTTCACCCCTCCACTTT
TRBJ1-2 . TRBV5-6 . CASSLSRKQLYGYTF TGTGCCAGCAGCTTGTCGCGGAAGCAACTATATGGCTACACCTTC
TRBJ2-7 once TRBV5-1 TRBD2 CASSLTQTSGGYEQYF TGCGCCAGCAGCTTGACCCAGACTAGCGGGGGCTACGAGCAGTACTTC
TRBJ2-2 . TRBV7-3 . CASSPQNTGELFF TGTGCCAGCAGCCCCCAGAACACCGGGGAGCTGTTTTTT
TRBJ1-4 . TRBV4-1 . CASSQGQKEKLFF TGCGCCAGCAGCCAGGGGCAAAAGGAAAAACTGTTTTTT
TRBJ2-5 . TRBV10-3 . CAIRGGQETQYF TGTGCCATCAGGGGGGGCCAGGAGACCCAGTACTTC
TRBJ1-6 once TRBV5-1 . CASKGDNSPLHF TGCGCCAGCAAAGGGGATAATTCACCCCTCCACTTT
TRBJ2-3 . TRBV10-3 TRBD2 CAISGYSGNPDTQYF TGTGCCATCAGTGGCTATAGCGGGAACCCAGATACGCAGTATTTT
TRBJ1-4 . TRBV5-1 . CASSLGAFPTNEKLFF TGCGCCAGCAGCCTGGGGGCTTTCCCAACTAATGAAAAACTGTTTTTT
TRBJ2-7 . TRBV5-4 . CASSLASGKTYEQYF TGTGCCAGCAGCTTGGCCTCTGGGAAAACTTACGAGCAGTACTTC
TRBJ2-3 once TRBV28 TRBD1 CASRSGGKDTQYF TGTGCCAGCAGGTCAGGGGGAAAAGATACGCAGTATTTT
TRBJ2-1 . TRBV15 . CATSGGQRTALYNEQFF TGTGCCACCAGCGGGGGCCAAAGGACTGCCCTTTACAATGAGCAGTTCTTC
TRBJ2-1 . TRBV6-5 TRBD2 CASRPSGSSYNEQFF TGTGCCAGCAGACCTAGCGGGAGCTCCTACAATGAGCAGTTCTTC
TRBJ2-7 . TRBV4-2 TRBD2 CASSQESTSGTYEQYF TGTGCCAGCAGCCAAGAGTCGACTAGCGGTACCTACGAGCAGTACTTC
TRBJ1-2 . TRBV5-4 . CASNAGPSLYGYTF TGTGCCAGCAACGCGGGACCGAGCCTCTATGGCTACACCTTC
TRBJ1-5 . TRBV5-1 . CASSLESGLYQPQHF TGCGCCAGCAGCTTGGAGTCAGGGCTTTATCAGCCCCAGCATTTT
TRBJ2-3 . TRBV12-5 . CASVSTDTQYF TGTGCTAGTGTTAGCACAGATACGCAGTATTTT
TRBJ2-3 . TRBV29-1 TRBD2 CSVAAGLTTDTQYF TGCAGCGTTGCAGCGGGGCTCACCACAGATACGCAGTATTTT
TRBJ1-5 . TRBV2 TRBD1 CASSGTGGRGPQHF TGTGCCAGCAGTGGGACAGGAGGCCGAGGGCCCCAGCATTTT
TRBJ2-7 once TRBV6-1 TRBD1 CASLTGTGSYEQYF TGTGCCAGCCTCACCGGGACAGGGTCCTACGAGCAGTACTTC
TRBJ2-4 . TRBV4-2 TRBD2 CASSPSAGGNIQYF TGTGCCAGCAGTCCCAGCGCGGGAGGAAACATTCAGTACTTC
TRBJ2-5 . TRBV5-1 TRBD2 CASSRIAGLQETQYF TGCGCCAGCAGCCGAATAGCGGGGCTTCAAGAGACCCAGTACTTC
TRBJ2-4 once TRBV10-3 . CAISETLQAKNIQYF TGTGCCATCAGTGAGACCCTGCAAGCCAAAAACATTCAGTACTTC
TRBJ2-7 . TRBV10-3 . CAIRGGSSYEQYF TGTGCCATCAGGGGGGGCAGCTCCTACGAGCAGTACTTC
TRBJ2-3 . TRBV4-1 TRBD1 CASSQVTGTDTQYF TGCGCCAGCAGCCAAGTGACAGGGACAGATACGCAGTATTTT
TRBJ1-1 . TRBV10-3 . CATRDSFRMNTEAFF TGTGCCACCCGCGACAGCTTTCGTATGAACACTGAAGCTTTCTTT
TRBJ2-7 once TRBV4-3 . CASSQDWGPYEQYF TGCGCCAGCAGCCAAGATTGGGGGCCCTACGAGCAGTACTTC
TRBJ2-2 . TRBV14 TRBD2 CASSQGGGGYSGELFF TGTGCCAGCAGCCAAGGAGGCGGGGGGTACTCCGGGGAGCTGTTTTTT
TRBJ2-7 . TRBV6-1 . CASSEATYEQYF TGTGCCAGCAGTGAAGCGACCTACGAGCAGTACTTC
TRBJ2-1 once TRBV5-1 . CASSPGSLATDEQFF TGCGCCAGCAGCCCTGGGAGTCTAGCGACCGATGAGCAGTTCTTC
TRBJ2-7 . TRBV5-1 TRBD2 CASSLVAGAYEQYF TGCGCCAGCAGCTTGGTAGCGGGGGCCTACGAGCAGTACTTC